The present TCR beta chain was sequenced within a study of tumor and adjacent non-tumor tissue in lung cancer. Study-level information: The cohort had approximately 12 adenocarcinoma, 2 squamous cell and 1 small cell patients. The patients, around 11 men and 5 women, were about 30 to 85 with stage I to III disease.

The template was RNA from unsorted bulk tissue. Comment on this clonotype: The target antigen is unknown. A read error may produce the germline difference seen at one junction end.

Germline lookup yields CDR1 WNHNN and CDR2 SYGVQD (reference sequence). CDR3 length: 15 amino acids. The library came from three nested PCR rounds adapted from ARM-PCR protocols. TCRdb reanalysed the multiplex PCR reads using MiXCR and keeps one entry per CDR3 protein. The sample carries 200,000 or so distinct CDR3 sequences, 71% recorded once. Whole-study results and caveats: TCR diversity was significantly greater in tumor than normal lung tissue. In normal lung, the top 100 clones were significantly more dominant than in tumor.

This chain connects TRBV10-1 to TRBJ2-7; D may be TRBD2 (6 bases). This receptor was obtained from a man between 60 and 75 years old with non-small cell lung cancer. Sequencing was performed on lung tumor tissue. The CDR3 coding sequence is TGCGCCAGCAGTGATACGACTAGTGGGGCCTATGAGCAGTACTTC. Encoded protein: CASSDTTSGAYEQYF.